This paragraph covers one T cell receptor beta chain sequence. Its antigen is currently unknown. The sample is drawn from a study of shared clonotypes between healthy human individuals. Study overall: Ranging from 18 to 49 in age, donors were a couple of women and a few men.

After removal of 3 bases from V and 4 bases from J, the junction contained 7 bases not matched to a gene. The CDR3 sequence is 15 residues long. In germline, CDR1 is SEHNR, CDR2 FQNEAQ (reference sequence). The data were produced by immunoSEQ multiplex PCR, yet TCRdb's version contains in-frame clones alone and is incomplete. The sample records around 1.5 million clones, 98% being singletons. Study results and limitations: Against clonotypes common to all four donors, non-shared ones had lower generation probabilities. Between a handful of donors, naive CD4 clonotypes were shared at a level of about 5%.

Material for sequencing was naive CD4+ T cells sorted from blood. Described subset: CD45RA+ positively selected. V and J are TRBV7-9 and TRBJ2-7, with 9 bases matching TRBD2. The TCR originated in a man in his thirties or forties in good health. The CDR3 DNA is TGTGCCAGCAGCTTTAGCGGGAGTCTCGATTACGAGCAGTACTTC. It specifies CASSFSGSLDYEQYF.